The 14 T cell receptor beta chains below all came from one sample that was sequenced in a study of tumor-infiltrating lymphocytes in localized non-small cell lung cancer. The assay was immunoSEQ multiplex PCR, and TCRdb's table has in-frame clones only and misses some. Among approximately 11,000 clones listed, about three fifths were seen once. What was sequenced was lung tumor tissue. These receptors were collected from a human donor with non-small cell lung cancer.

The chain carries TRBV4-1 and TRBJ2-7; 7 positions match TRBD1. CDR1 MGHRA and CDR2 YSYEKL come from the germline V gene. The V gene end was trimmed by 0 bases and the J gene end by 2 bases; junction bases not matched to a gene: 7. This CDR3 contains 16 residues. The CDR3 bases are TGCGCCAGCAGCCAAGATGGGACAGCCTTTACCTACGAGCAGTACTTC. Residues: CASSQDGTAFTYEQYF.

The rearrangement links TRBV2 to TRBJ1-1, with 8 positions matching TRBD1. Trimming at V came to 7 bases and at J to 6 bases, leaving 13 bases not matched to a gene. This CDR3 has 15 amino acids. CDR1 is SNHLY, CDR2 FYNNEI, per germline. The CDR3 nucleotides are TGTGCCAGCAACCAAGGCCGGGACAGGTTCTCTGAAGCTTTCTTT. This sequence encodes CASNQGRDRFSEAFF.

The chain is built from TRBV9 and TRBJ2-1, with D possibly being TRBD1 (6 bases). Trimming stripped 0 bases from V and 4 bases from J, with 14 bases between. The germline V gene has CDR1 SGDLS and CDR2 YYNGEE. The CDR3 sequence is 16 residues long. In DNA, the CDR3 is TGTGCCAGCAGCGTAGCCGGGCAGAGGGGGTACAATGAGCAGTTCTTC. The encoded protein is CASSVAGQRGYNEQFF. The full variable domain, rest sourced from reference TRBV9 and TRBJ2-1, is DSGVTQTPKHLITATGQRVTLRCSPRSGDLSVYWYQQSLDQGLQFLIQYYNGEERAKGNILERFSAQQFPDLHSELNLSSLELGDSALYFCASSVAGQRGYNEQFFGPGTRLTVL.

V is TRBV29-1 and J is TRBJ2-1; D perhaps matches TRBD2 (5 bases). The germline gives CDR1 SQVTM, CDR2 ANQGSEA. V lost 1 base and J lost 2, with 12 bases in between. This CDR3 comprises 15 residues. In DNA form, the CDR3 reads TGCAGCGTTGAAGGCGTTCGGGGAGCCTACAATGAGCAGTTCTTC. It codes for CSVEGVRGAYNEQFF.

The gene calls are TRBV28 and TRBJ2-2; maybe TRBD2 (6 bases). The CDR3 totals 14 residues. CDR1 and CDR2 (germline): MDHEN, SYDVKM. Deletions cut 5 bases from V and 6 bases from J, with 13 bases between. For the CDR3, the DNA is TGTGCCAGCAGTCCTCATACTAGCCCCGGGGAGCTGTTTTTT. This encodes CASSPHTSPGELFF.

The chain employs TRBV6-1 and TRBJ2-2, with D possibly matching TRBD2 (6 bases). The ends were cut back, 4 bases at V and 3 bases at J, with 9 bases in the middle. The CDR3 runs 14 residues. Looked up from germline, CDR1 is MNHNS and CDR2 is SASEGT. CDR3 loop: CASSVSGDTGELFF. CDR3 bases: TGTGCCAGCAGTGTTAGCGGAGACACCGGGGAGCTGTTTTTT.

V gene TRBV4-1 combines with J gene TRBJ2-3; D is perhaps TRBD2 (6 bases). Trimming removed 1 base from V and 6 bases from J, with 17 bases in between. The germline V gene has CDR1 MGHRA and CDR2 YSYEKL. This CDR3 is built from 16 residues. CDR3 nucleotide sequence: TGCGCCAGCAGCCAAGCCCGGGTGGGAAGCGGGGATACGCAGTATTTT. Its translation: CASSQARVGSGDTQYF.

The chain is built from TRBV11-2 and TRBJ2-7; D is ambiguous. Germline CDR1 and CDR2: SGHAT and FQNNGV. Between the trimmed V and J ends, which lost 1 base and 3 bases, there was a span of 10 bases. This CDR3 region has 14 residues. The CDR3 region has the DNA TGTGCCAGCAGCTTAGCGGGTCTGAACTACGAGCAGTACTTC. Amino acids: CASSLAGLNYEQYF.

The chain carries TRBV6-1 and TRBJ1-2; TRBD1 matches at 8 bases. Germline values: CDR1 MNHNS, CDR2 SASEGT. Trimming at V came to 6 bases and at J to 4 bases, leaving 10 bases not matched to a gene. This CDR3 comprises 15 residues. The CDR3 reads CASRLQDRVTYGYTF. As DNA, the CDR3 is TGTGCCAGCAGACTGCAGGACAGGGTTACCTATGGCTACACCTTC.

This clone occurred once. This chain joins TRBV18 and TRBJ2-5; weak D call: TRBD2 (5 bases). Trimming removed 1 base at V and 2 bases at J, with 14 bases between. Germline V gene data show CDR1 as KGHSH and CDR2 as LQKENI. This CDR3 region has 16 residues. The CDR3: CASSPQGKGRQETQYF. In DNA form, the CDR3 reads TGTGCCAGCTCACCACAAGGGAAAGGGAGACAAGAGACCCAGTACTTC.

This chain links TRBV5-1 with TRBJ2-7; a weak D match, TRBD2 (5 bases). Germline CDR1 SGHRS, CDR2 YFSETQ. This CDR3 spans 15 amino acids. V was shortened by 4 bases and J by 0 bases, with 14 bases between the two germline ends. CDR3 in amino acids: CASSPTGMSSYEQYF. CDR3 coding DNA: TGCGCCAGCAGCCCGACCGGGATGAGCTCCTACGAGCAGTACTTC.

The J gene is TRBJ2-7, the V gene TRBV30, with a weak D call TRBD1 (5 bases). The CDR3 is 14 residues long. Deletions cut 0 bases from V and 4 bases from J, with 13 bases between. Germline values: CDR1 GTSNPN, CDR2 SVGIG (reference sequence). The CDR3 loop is CAWSVGQGVYEQYF. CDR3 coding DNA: TGTGCCTGGAGTGTAGGGCAGGGCGTTTACGAGCAGTACTTC.

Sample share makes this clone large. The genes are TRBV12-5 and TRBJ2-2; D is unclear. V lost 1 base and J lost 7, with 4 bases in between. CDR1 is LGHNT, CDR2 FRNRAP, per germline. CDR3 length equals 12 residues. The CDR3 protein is CASGLGIGELFF. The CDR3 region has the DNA TGTGCTAGTGGTTTGGGGATCGGGGAGCTGTTTTTT.

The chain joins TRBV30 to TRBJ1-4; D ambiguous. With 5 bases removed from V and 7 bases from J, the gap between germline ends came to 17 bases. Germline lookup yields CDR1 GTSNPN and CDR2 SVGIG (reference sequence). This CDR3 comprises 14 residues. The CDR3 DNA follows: TGTGCCTGGGGTGGATCGGCGGGGATTGAAAAACTGTTTTTT. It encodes CAWGGSAGIEKLFF.